A single sample gave rise to the 19 T cell receptor beta chains below, sequenced in a study of blood T cell repertoires in COVID-19. The method was immunoSEQ multiplex PCR; TCRdb's version includes in-frame clones alone and lacks a portion of them. The data show about 180,000 clones, approximately 80% seen once. The sample consisted of peripheral blood. These receptors were taken from a human donor in a cohort sampled during active COVID-19.

The rearrangement uses TRBV18 and TRBJ2-7; TRBD2 matches 10 bases. This CDR3 has 14 residues. V dropped 0 bases and J dropped 6; count of bases not matched to a gene: 2. The V gene's germline CDR1 is KGHSH and CDR2 LQKENI. The CDR3 sequence is CASSPPLAGAEQYF. CDR3 nucleotide sequence: TGTGCCAGCTCACCACCCCTAGCGGGAGCCGAGCAGTACTTC.

The chain uses TRBV7-2 and TRBJ1-2; D possibly corresponds to TRBD1 (5 bases). Trimming cost V 0 bases and J 0 bases, with 8 bases left between them. CDR3 length: 15 residues. The germline CDR1 and CDR2 sequences are SGHTA and FQGNSA. The CDR3 nucleotides read TGTGCCAGCAGCTTAGCCGGGGGAACTAACTATGGCTACACCTTC. Translated, it gives CASSLAGGTNYGYTF.

This chain connects TRBV27 to TRBJ2-1; 7 bases match TRBD2. This CDR3 contains 17 residues. V lost 2 bases and J lost 2; bases outside the gene matches: 9. CDR1 and CDR2 (germline): MNHEY, SMNVEV (reference sequence). CDR3 bases: TGTGCCAGCAGTTTACCACGGGGAGCGGGAACCTACAATGAGCAGTTCTTC. This codes for CASSLPRGAGTYNEQFF.

The rearrangement links TRBV6-6 to TRBJ1-5; no clear D gene. The CDR3 has 14 residues. Trimming removed 2 bases at V and 8 bases at J, with 13 bases between. Per the germline V gene, CDR1 is MNHNY and CDR2 is SVGAGI (reference sequence). CDR3 DNA: TGTGCCAGCAGTTACGAGGGCAGGTCTGAGCCCCAGCATTTT. Protein: CASSYEGRSEPQHF.

Comment on this clone: The junction does not match germline at one end; this may be a read error. The CDR3 spells CASSLYGDEQFF. In DNA, the CDR3 is TGTGCTAGCAGCTTATATGGAGATGAGCAGTTCTTC. The V gene is TRBV7-7, the J gene TRBJ2-1; unclear D gene. Germline V CDR1 and CDR2: SSHAT, FNYEAQ (reference sequence). CDR3 length: 12 amino acids.

Concerning this clone itself: Within the sample, other DNA sequences also encode this same CDR3. The V and J genes are TRBV3-1 (or the pseudogene TRBV3-2) and TRBJ1-2; no clear D. Germline CDR1 reads LGHDT; CDR2 reads YNNKEL (reference sequence). The CDR3 covers 13 residues. V was clipped by 0 bases and J by 5 bases, with 7 bases between them. Written as DNA, the CDR3 is TGTGCCAGCAGCCAAGACCGTCTGTATGGCTACACCTTC. This gives the protein CASSQDRLYGYTF.

The chain recombines TRBV11-2 with TRBJ2-5; TRBD1 agrees at 7 bases. Germline CDR1 reads SGHAT; CDR2 reads FQNNGV. Unmatched junction bases numbered 7, after V lost 5 bases and J lost 1 base. This CDR3 comprises 15 residues. The CDR3 DNA is TGTGCCAGCAGCCCCGGGGACAGAATCCAAGAGACCCAGTACTTC. Protein product: CASSPGDRIQETQYF.

This clone has a single count. The genes are TRBV27 and TRBJ2-7; 9 positions match TRBD2. Germline V gene lookup returns CDR1 MNHEY and CDR2 SMNVEV (reference sequence). V was clipped by 8 bases and J by 0 bases; unmatched bases: 8. This CDR3 spans 15 amino acids. The chain's CDR3 is CASGPSGKHSYEQYF. In DNA, the CDR3 is TGTGCCAGCGGGCCTAGCGGGAAGCACTCCTACGAGCAGTACTTC.

V gene TRBV2 combines with J gene TRBJ1-1; D perhaps matches TRBD1 (5 bases). Germline loops: CDR1 SNHLY, CDR2 FYNNEI. V was cut by 7 bases and J by 1 base, with 13 bases left in between. The CDR3 extends over 14 amino acids. The CDR3 reads CASKSDSSNTEAFF. CDR3 bases: TGTGCCAGCAAATCTGACAGCTCGAACACTGAAGCTTTCTTT.

A single count supports this clone. The chain employs TRBV5-4 and TRBJ1-2; D not certain. The CDR3 contains 14 residues. With 3 bases removed from V and 5 bases from J, the gap between germline ends came to 14 bases. Per the germline V gene, CDR1 is SGHNT and CDR2 is YYREEE (reference sequence). CDR3 coding DNA: TGTGCCAGCAGCTCCAAAACAGAACCGTATGGCTACACCTTC. Translating gives CASSSKTEPYGYTF.

This clone was seen only once. The genes are TRBV7-2 and TRBJ2-5; 9 positions match TRBD1. The CDR3 spans 15 residues. The V gene's germline CDR1 is SGHTA and CDR2 FQGNSA. After removal of 5 bases from V and 3 bases from J, the junction contained 7 bases not matched to a gene. The CDR3 spells CASSPGQGREETQYF. The CDR3, as DNA: TGTGCCAGCAGCCCGGGACAGGGAAGAGAAGAGACCCAGTACTTC.

The CDR3 spells CASSQPWDRASYEQYF. DNA for the CDR3: TGCGCCAGCAGCCAACCCTGGGACAGAGCTTCCTACGAGCAGTACTTC. The rearrangement joins TRBV4-3 to TRBJ2-7; TRBD1 matches 7 bases. Germline CDR1 is LGHNA and CDR2 is YSLEER. The V and J ends lost 2 bases and 1 base, in that order; junction bases with no gene match: 8. CDR3 length: 16 residues.

The table lists this clone with a few counts. The V and J genes are TRBV24-1 and TRBJ2-1; 13 bases line up with TRBD2. With V trimmed by 4 bases and J by 6 bases, 8 bases remained unmatched. The CDR3 is made up of 17 amino acids. Germline-derived CDR1 and CDR2 are KGHDR and SFDVKD. The CDR3 DNA sequence: TGTGCCACCAGTGACTTGGGACTAGCGGGAAGTGGCAATGAGCAGTTCTTC. Translating gives CATSDLGLAGSGNEQFF.

The chain employs TRBV7-9 and TRBJ1-5; D not certain. V was pared by 3 bases and J by 0 bases, with 12 bases between. The CDR3 sequence is 16 residues long. Germline V gene lookup returns CDR1 SEHNR and CDR2 FQNEAQ (reference sequence). The CDR3: CASSFGVGYSNQPQHF. CDR3 sequence (DNA): TGTGCCAGCAGCTTCGGGGTTGGTTATAGCAATCAGCCCCAGCATTTT.

The V call is TRBV4-3, the J call TRBJ1-6; TRBD1 is a possible D gene (6 bases). Deletions cut 3 bases from V and 5 bases from J, with 11 bases between. Germline V lookup: CDR1 LGHNA, CDR2 YSLEER. CDR3 length equals 15 residues. The CDR3 here is CASSHQTGNNSPLHF. CDR3 coding DNA: TGCGCCAGCAGCCACCAAACAGGGAATAATTCACCCCTCCACTTT.

This clone was seen a few times. The junction departs from the called germline gene at one end, perhaps through a read error. The chain recombines TRBV6-1 with TRBJ2-3; 8 bases map to TRBD2. The CDR3 has 14 amino acids. CDR1 and CDR2 from the germline V gene are MNHNS and SASEGT. CDR3 residues: CASNELAGTDTQYF. The CDR3 coding sequence is TGTGCCAGCAATGAACTAGCGGGCACAGATACGCAGTATTTT.

The CDR3 is CASGQGSYNSPLHF. DNA for the CDR3: TGTGCCAGCGGACAAGGGTCCTATAATTCACCCCTCCACTTT. The chain joins TRBV7-2 to TRBJ1-6; perhaps TRBD1 as D (5 bases). This CDR3 spans 14 amino acids. V was pared by 8 bases and J by 1 base, with 9 bases between. Germline V gene data show CDR1 as SGHTA and CDR2 as FQGNSA. Using reference TRBV7-2 and TRBJ1-6 for the parts outside the CDR3, the full variable domain is GAGVSQSPSNKVTEKGKDVELRCDPISGHTALYWYRQSLGQGLEFLIYFQGNSAPDKSGLPSDRFSAERTGGSVSTLTIQRTQQEDSAVYLCASGQGSYNSPLHFGNGTRLTVT.

The rearrangement uses TRBV7-8 and TRBJ2-2; TRBD1 might be the D (7 bases). Germline CDR1 SGHVS, CDR2 FQNEAQ. This CDR3 is built from 15 residues. The V end was cut by 4 bases, the J end by 7 bases, with 16 bases between. The CDR3 region has the DNA TGTGCCAGCAGCTCGGAGGGGGCTCGCAGCGGGGAGCTGTTTTTT. Its protein is CASSSEGARSGELFF.

This chain links TRBV19 with TRBJ1-2; unclear D gene. The length of the CDR3 is 13 residues. The ends were cut back, 8 bases at V and 3 bases at J, with 13 bases in the middle. Germline V gene sequence: CDR1 LNHDA, CDR2 SQIVND (reference sequence). CDR3 nucleotide sequence: TGTGCCAGTGGTTCGACGGAGTACTATGGCTACACCTTC. It codes for CASGSTEYYGYTF.